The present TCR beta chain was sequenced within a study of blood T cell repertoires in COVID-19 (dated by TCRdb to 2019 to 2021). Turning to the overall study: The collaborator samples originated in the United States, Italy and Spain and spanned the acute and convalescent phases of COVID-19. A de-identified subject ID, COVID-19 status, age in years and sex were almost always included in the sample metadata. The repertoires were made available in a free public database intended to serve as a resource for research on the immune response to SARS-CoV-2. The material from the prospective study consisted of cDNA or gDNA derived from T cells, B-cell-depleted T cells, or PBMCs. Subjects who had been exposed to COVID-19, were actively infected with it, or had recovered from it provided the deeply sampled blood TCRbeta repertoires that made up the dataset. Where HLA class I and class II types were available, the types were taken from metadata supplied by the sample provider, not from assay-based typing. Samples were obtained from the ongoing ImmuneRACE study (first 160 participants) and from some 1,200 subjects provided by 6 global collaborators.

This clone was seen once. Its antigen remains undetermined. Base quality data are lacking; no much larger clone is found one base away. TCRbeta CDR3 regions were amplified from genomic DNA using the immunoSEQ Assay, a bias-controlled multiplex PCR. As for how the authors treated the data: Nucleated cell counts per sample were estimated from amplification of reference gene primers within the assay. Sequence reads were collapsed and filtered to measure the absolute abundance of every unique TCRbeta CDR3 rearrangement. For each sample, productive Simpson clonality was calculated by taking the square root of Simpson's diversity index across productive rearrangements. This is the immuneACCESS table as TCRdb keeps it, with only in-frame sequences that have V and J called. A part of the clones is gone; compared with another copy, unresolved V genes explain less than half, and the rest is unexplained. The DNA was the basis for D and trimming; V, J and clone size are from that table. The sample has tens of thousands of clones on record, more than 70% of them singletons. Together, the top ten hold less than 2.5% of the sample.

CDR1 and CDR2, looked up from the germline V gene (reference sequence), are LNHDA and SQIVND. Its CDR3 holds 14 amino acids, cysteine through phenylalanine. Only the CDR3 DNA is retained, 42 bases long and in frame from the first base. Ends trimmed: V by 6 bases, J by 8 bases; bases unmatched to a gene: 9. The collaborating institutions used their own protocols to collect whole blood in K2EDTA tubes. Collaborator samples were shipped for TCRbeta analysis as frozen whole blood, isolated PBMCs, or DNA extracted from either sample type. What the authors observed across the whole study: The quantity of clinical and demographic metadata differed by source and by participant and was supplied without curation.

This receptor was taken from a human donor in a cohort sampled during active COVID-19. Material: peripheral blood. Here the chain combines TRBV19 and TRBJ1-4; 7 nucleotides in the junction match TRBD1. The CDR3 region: CASSNQGVGEKLFF. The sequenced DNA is TGTGCCAGTAGCAATCAGGGGGTAGGAGAAAAACTGTTTTTT.